The present entry profiles one T cell receptor (beta chain) with its context. The antigen remains undetermined. CDR1 MGHRA and CDR2 YSYEKL come from the germline V gene. The CDR3 loop spans 17 amino acids. V gave up 0 bases and J gave up 1 base, with 15 bases separating them. These data belong to a study of shared clonotypes between healthy human individuals. DNA at about 210 ng, some 31,000 T cell genomes, went into sorted-subset replicate PCRs. Measured with immunoSEQ multiplex PCR; TCRdb has only the in-frame clones, and not every one. The table has some 2.1 million clones, about 95% seen once. Naivety among CD8 cells was defined by CD45RO negativity and positive CCR7 selection, thereby excluding terminally differentiated effector memory CD45RA+ cells. Overall study findings and caveats: Across a few donors, naive CD4 shared 5% to 6%, naive CD8 more than 3%, memory CD4 over 2%, memory CD8 under 0.5%.

The chain joins TRBV4-1 to TRBJ2-5; D gene uncertain. Source material: naive CD8+ T cells sorted from blood. The clonotype originates from a man between 18 and 35 years old in good health. The CDR3 coding sequence is TGCGCCAGCAGCCAAGATTTAGGGATGCCTTCCCAAGAGACCCAGTACTTC. It encodes CASSQDLGMPSQETQYF.